This T cell receptor beta chain comes out of a study of blood T cell repertoires in COVID-19. Study-wide context: The study drew acute and convalescent COVID-19 samples from the United States, Italy and Spain. Sources were T cells, B-cell-depleted T cells, or PBMCs; the material itself was cDNA or gDNA.

Original processing notes: Reference gene primers were amplified, and this amplification served to estimate nucleated cell counts. The data were produced by immunoSEQ multiplex PCR, yet TCRdb's version contains in-frame clones alone and is incomplete. D and trimming were read from the DNA, whereas the V and J calls and clone size are those reported in that table. Of more than 25,000 clones in the sample, 84% were seen once. Trimming pared 5 bases from V and 6 bases from J, leaving 14 bases between. Germline V gene sequence: CDR1 SGHDN, CDR2 FVKESK. The CDR3 loop spans 13 amino acids. This TCR derives from a woman of 80 years or more with acute or convalescent COVID-19. The sample consisted of peripheral blood. V usage is TRBV14 and J usage is TRBJ2-7; D is unresolved. DNA for the CDR3: TGTGCCAGCAGCTACTGGGCCCTGGGCGAGCAGTACTTC. Its translation is CASSYWALGEQYF.